The 29 T cell receptor beta chains in this list originate from one sample, sequenced in a study of identical twins. TCRdb passed the 5' RACE reads through MiXCR, listing each CDR3 protein once. Here the sample spans approximately 1.8 million distinct CDR3 sequences, about 31% being singletons. Material: cord blood. Receptors originate from a newborn girl in good health.

In regard to this clonotype: This may be a read error: a much more frequent sequence differs by one nucleotide. V gene TRBV29-1 combines with J gene TRBJ1-2; TRBD1 might be the D (6 bases). The CDR3 runs 12 residues. Germline assignment: CDR1 SQVTM and CDR2 ANQGSEA. The CDR3 here is CGVATGIYGYTF. DNA of the CDR3: TGCGGCGTTGCTACAGGGATCTACGGCTACACCTTC. The full variable domain, its missing parts supplied by reference TRBV29-1 and TRBJ1-2, is SAVISQKPSRDICQRGTSLTIQCQVDSQVTMMFWYRQQPGQSLTLIATANQGSEATYESGFVIDKFPISRPNLTFSTLTVSNMSPEDSSIYLCGVATGIYGYTFGSGTRLTVV.

Concerning this clonotype itself: This clone may be a read error of a much larger clone one base away. The chain has TRBV29-1 and TRBJ2-1, with D tentatively TRBD1 (6 bases). CDR3 size: 13 residues. CDR1 and CDR2 from the germline V gene are SQVTM and ANQGSEA. With 6 bases removed from V and 10 bases from J, the gap between germline ends came to 19 bases. The CDR3 loop is CSVVLQGDYEQFF. The CDR3 DNA is TGCAGCGTGGTGTTACAGGGTGATTACGAGCAGTTCTTC.

This clonotype was picked up a small number of times. This chain links TRBV2 with TRBJ2-5; 9 bases fit TRBD2. Losses at the gene ends were 2 bases for V and 11 bases for J; bases not matched to a gene: 15. Germline lookup yields CDR1 SNHLY and CDR2 FYNNEI. CDR3 size: 16 residues. The CDR3 region is CASSEHLGGGENEQYF. In DNA form, the CDR3 reads TGTGCCAGCAGTGAACATCTTGGCGGGGGGGAGAATGAGCAGTACTTC.

This sequence joins TRBV20-1 and TRBJ2-1; the D is unclear. Matching the DNA end better, TRBJ2-7 makes the J call doubtful. The CDR3 is made up of 11 amino acids. In germline, CDR1 is DFQATT, CDR2 SNEGSKA (reference sequence). The CDR3 spells CSGRSYNEQYF. The CDR3 DNA sequence: TGCAGTGGGCGCTCCTACAATGAGCAGTACTTC.

This chain links TRBV24-1 with TRBJ2-3, with D uncertain. This CDR3 has 12 amino acids. Trimming shortened V by 3 bases and J by 4 bases, and 4 bases separated the two germline ends. Per germline, CDR1 KGHDR and CDR2 SFDVKD. Here the CDR3 reads CATSDMADTQYF. CDR3 DNA: TGTGCCACCAGTGATATGGCAGATACGCAGTATTTT.

The genes are TRBV11-2 and TRBJ1-2; no firm D call. Between the trimmed V and J ends, which lost 3 bases and 3 bases, there was a span of 14 bases. The CDR3 length is 15 residues. The V gene's germline CDR1 is SGHAT and CDR2 FQNNGV. This CDR3 reads CASSLWVPADYGYTF. CDR3 sequence (DNA): TGTGCCAGCAGCTTGTGGGTCCCCGCGGACTATGGCTACACCTTC.

The chain carries TRBV5-6 and TRBJ2-3; weak D call: TRBD2 (6 bases). The V gene lost 4 bases and the J gene lost 0 bases, with 15 bases spanning the gap. The CDR3 is 16 amino acids. Germline loops: CDR1 SGHDT, CDR2 YYEEEE. For the CDR3, the DNA is TGTGCCAGCAGCCGCGAACCTAGCGCTAGCACAGATACGCAGTATTTT. Its protein is CASSREPSASTDTQYF.

This clonotype was counted many times. The rearrangement links TRBV6-5 to TRBJ2-5, with D possibly being TRBD2 (5 bases). The J call may not be correct, given that the DNA end is closer to TRBJ2-7. From germline, CDR1 is MNHEY and CDR2 SVGAGI. The CDR3 has 15 residues. The CDR3: CASSYSNRGVGEQYF. In nucleotides, the CDR3 is TGTGCCAGCAGTTACTCGAATCGGGGAGTCGGCGAGCAGTACTTC.

This clonotype was found a few times. The rearrangement links TRBV20-1 to TRBJ1-5; 8 bases align to TRBD1. This CDR3 is built from 14 residues. Trimming removed 4 bases from V and 2 bases from J; junction bases left unmatched: 4. CDR1 DFQATT and CDR2 SNEGSKA come from the germline V gene (reference sequence). The CDR3 region is CSATRGRGNQPQHF. CDR3 sequence (DNA): TGCAGTGCTACCAGGGGGCGCGGCAATCAGCCCCAGCATTTT.

The chain links TRBV2 to TRBJ2-3; 10 positions match TRBD1. CDR1 and CDR2 from the germline V gene are SNHLY and FYNNEI. Germline trimming cut 6 bases from V and 3 bases from J; bases unmatched to any gene: 6. CDR3 length: 15 amino acids. CDR3: CASRGTGVGTDTQYF. Written as DNA, the CDR3 is TGTGCCAGCAGGGGGACAGGGGTGGGTACAGATACGCAGTATTTT.

This chain links TRBV27 with TRBJ2-3; 14 nucleotides match TRBD2. CDR1 MNHEY and CDR2 SMNVEV come from the germline V gene (reference sequence). J lost 2 bases, V lost 4 bases, and 8 bases had no gene match. CDR3 length equals 18 residues. This CDR3 reads CASSSRGLAGVVTDTQYF. CDR3 nucleotide sequence: TGTGCCAGCAGTTCCCGGGGACTAGCGGGAGTAGTCACAGATACGCAGTATTTT.

Comments on this clonotype: Possible read error: a much larger clone is one base away. The CDR3 sequence is CAASDLDRNYGYTF. CDR3 DNA: TGTGCCGCCAGTGATTTGGACAGGAACTATGGCTACACCTTC. The chain employs TRBV24-1 and TRBJ1-2, with TRBD1 matching over 7 bases. Germline V gene sequence: CDR1 KGHDR, CDR2 SFDVKD. The CDR3 covers 14 residues.

This clonotype turned up a few times. The chain links TRBV6-5 to TRBJ2-7; 16 nucleotides line up with TRBD2. The V and J ends lost 6 bases and 3 bases, in that order; junction bases with no gene match: 5. This CDR3 is 16 amino acids long. The germline gives CDR1 MNHEY, CDR2 SVGAGI. The DNA for the CDR3 is TGTGCCAGCAGACGGGGACTAGCGGGAGGGAACTACGAGCAGTACTTC. Translating gives CASRRGLAGGNYEQYF.

The rearrangement links TRBV28 to TRBJ2-2, with D perhaps TRBD2 (5 bases). With 1 base removed from V and 7 bases from J, the gap between germline ends came to 19 bases. The V gene's germline CDR1 is MDHEN and CDR2 SYDVKM. This CDR3 comprises 17 residues. The CDR3 coding sequence is TGTGCCAGCAGTTTATATCTTTCGGGGTCAGACGGCGGGGAGCTGTTTTTT. This codes for CASSLYLSGSDGGELFF.

This clonotype was detected many times. V usage is TRBV12-3 or TRBV12-4 and J usage is TRBJ1-2; D uncertain. V was clipped by 4 bases and J by 1 base, with 4 bases between them. The CDR3 has 12 residues. CDR3 coding DNA: TGTGCCAGCAGTTCCAGTAACTATGGCTACACCTTC. Translating gives CASSSSNYGYTF.

The chain joins TRBV12-3 or TRBV12-4 to TRBJ1-2, with D unclear. With 3 bases removed from V and 4 bases from J, the gap between germline ends came to 12 bases. The CDR3 runs to 14 residues. This CDR3 is CASSFADGSYGYTF. In DNA form, the CDR3 reads TGTGCCAGCAGTTTCGCGGACGGGTCCTATGGCTACACCTTC.

The chain carries TRBV19 and TRBJ2-4, with 7 bases fitting TRBD1. Near its end, the DNA agrees better with TRBJ2-7, so the J call may be wrong. The V gene's germline CDR1 is LNHDA and CDR2 SQIVND (reference sequence). The CDR3 spans 13 residues. The CDR3 sequence: CASSGTATYEQYF. The CDR3 DNA sequence: TGTGCCAGTAGTGGGACAGCTACCTACGAGCAGTACTTC.

As concerns this clonotype: A read error is possible here, since a much larger clone lies one base away. The chain couples TRBV29-1 to TRBJ2-7; D remains unclear. The CDR3 sequence is 12 residues long. Germline loops: CDR1 SQVTM, CDR2 ANQGSEA. The CDR3 here is CSVGDIIYDQYF. In DNA, the CDR3 is TGCAGCGTTGGAGACATCATCTACGACCAGTACTTC.

The V gene is TRBV6-1, the J gene TRBJ2-7, with 13 bases fitting TRBD2. The J call is uncertain, as TRBJ2-5 better fits the DNA end. The CDR3 extends over 14 amino acids. Germline V gene sequence: CDR1 MNHNS, CDR2 SASEGT. Here the CDR3 reads CAGRTSGGVKTQYF. Here the CDR3 DNA reads TGTGCCGGTAGGACTAGCGGGGGAGTAAAGACCCAGTACTTC.

Worth noting for this clonotype: This may come from a read error, since a much larger clone is one base off. The rearrangement joins TRBV24-1 to TRBJ2-3; TRBD2 aligns across 11 bases. The V gene end was trimmed by 4 bases and the J gene end by 7 bases; junction bases not matched to a gene: 9. Germline CDR1 and CDR2: KGHDR and SFDVKD. The CDR3 covers 16 residues. The CDR3 nucleotides are TGTGCCACCAGTGAGGGCACTAGCGGGAGTTTGTATACGCAGTATTTT. This translates into CATSEGTSGSLYTQYF.

The CDR3 DNA follows: TGTGCCAGCAGTTTAACCGACCCGAACACTGAAGCTTTCTTT. Its translation: CASSLTDPNTEAFF. The V and J genes are TRBV27 and TRBJ1-1; D call uncertain. The CDR3 is 14 amino acids. The germline V gene has CDR1 MNHEY and CDR2 SMNVEV (reference sequence). The ends were cut back, 2 bases at V and 1 base at J, with 8 bases in the middle.

The gene calls are TRBV27 and TRBJ1-2; D gene ambiguous. CDR1 is MNHEY, CDR2 SMNVEV, per germline (reference sequence). The CDR3 sequence is 14 residues long. Trimming stripped 3 bases from V and 4 bases from J, with 12 bases between. CDR3 protein: CASSFGSFGYGYTF. CDR3 DNA: TGTGCCAGCAGTTTTGGGTCCTTCGGCTATGGCTACACCTTC.

The V and J genes are TRBV14 and TRBJ2-5, with 9 bases aligning to TRBD2. The J segment lost 11 bases and the V segment lost 6 bases, leaving 16 bases of the junction unmatched. The CDR3 covers 15 residues. Germline values: CDR1 SGHDN, CDR2 FVKESK. This CDR3 is CASRQSGLAYNEQYF. In nucleotides, the CDR3 is TGTGCCAGCAGACAATCCGGACTAGCGTACAATGAGCAGTACTTC.

A single count supports this clonotype. The genes are TRBV20-1 and TRBJ2-1, with 13 positions matching TRBD2. Germline V gives CDR1 DFQATT, CDR2 SNEGSKA (reference sequence). The CDR3 totals 16 residues. The V segment lost 6 bases and the J segment 6 bases; nucleotides outside the gene matches: 11. CDR3 bases: TGCAGTGCCGTCCCGGGACTAGCGGGACTTGGCAATGAGCAGTTCTTC. Translating it yields CSAVPGLAGLGNEQFF.

This clonotype was seen at least ten times. Here the CDR3 reads CASSLTAPSTDTQYF. The DNA of the CDR3 is TGCGCCAGCAGCTTAACAGCCCCTAGCACAGATACGCAGTATTTT. The genes are TRBV5-1 and TRBJ2-3; D gene uncertain. From germline, CDR1 is SGHRS and CDR2 YFSETQ. This CDR3 has 15 amino acids. The ends were cut back, 2 bases at V and 0 bases at J, with 10 bases in the middle. Combining the CDR3 with reference TRBV5-1 and TRBJ2-3 gives the whole variable domain KAGVTQTPRYLIKTRGQQVTLSCSPISGHRSVSWYQQTPGQGLQFLFEYFSETQRNKGNFPGRFSGRQFSNSRSEMNVSTLELGDSALYLCASSLTAPSTDTQYFGPGTRLTVL.

This clonotype was seen at least ten times. The chain recombines TRBV20-1 with TRBJ2-7, with 7 bases fitting TRBD1. CDR1 is DFQATT, CDR2 SNEGSKA, per germline (reference sequence). After removal of 5 bases from V and 2 bases from J, the junction contained 3 bases not matched to a gene. The CDR3 consists of 12 residues. This chain's CDR3 is CSAEDRTYEQYF. Written as DNA, the CDR3 is TGCAGTGCTGAGGACAGGACCTACGAGCAGTACTTC.

V usage is TRBV28 and J usage is TRBJ1-1; 10 bases fit TRBD1. Germline V gene data show CDR1 as MDHEN and CDR2 as SYDVKM. This CDR3 is 16 amino acids long. Trimming at V came to 2 bases and at J to 5 bases, leaving 8 bases not matched to a gene. The CDR3 sequence is CASSLAPGTGVTEAFF. DNA of the CDR3: TGTGCCAGCAGTTTAGCCCCCGGGACAGGGGTTACTGAAGCTTTCTTT.

This clonotype was counted ten times or more. V and J are TRBV12-3 or TRBV12-4 and TRBJ2-5; tentative D call: TRBD1 (6 bases). The closer fit of TRBJ2-7 to the DNA end suggests the J call may be wrong. The CDR3 runs 12 residues. Here the CDR3 DNA reads TGTGCCAGCAGTTTAGACAGGGTCGAGCAGTACTTC. Residues: CASSLDRVEQYF.

The J gene is TRBJ2-3, the V gene TRBV10-3; 7 positions match TRBD2. V shed 7 bases and J 0 bases; nucleotides not matched to a gene: 4. The CDR3 runs to 14 residues. Per germline, CDR1 ENHRY and CDR2 SYGVKD. CDR3 amino acids: CAITRLASTDTQYF. In nucleotides, the CDR3 is TGTGCCATCACTCGACTAGCTAGCACAGATACGCAGTATTTT.